This paragraph reports one T cell receptor beta chain. The antigen remains undetermined. Method: immunoSEQ multiplex PCR; TCRdb's copy keeps in-frame clones and lacks some. The sample shows roughly 60,000 clones, over 65% of them seen only once. This record belongs to a study of T cell responses to AZD1222 COVID-19 vaccine. Broader study findings: The CD4 TCRs associated with vaccination extended across spike and predominated at 160-218 and 743-854.

Germline V gene data show CDR1 as MNHEY and CDR2 as SVGEGT. Trimming left V 6 bases short and J 6 bases short, with 21 bases between. The CDR3 length is 16 residues. J is TRBJ1-5 and V is TRBV6-2 or TRBV6-3, with unresolved D. This receptor was identified in an adult who received the AZD1222 COVID-19 vaccine. Sequenced material: peripheral blood, taken 28 days after the second AZD1222 dose. The DNA for the CDR3 is TGTGCCAGCAGCCCCACGTACAGTTTGGGTAGTCAGCCCCAGCATTTT. Its translation is CASSPTYSLGSQPQHF.